The clone carrying this T cell receptor beta chain was recorded only once. Its antigen is not known. This sample stems from a study of cytomegalovirus exposure and HLA in healthy donors. Study-wide points: Accounts indicate the classifier identified cytomegalovirus status with strong specificity and sensitivity.

Germline V lookup: CDR1 SGHRS, CDR2 YFSETQ. This CDR3 has 16 residues. V gave up 5 bases and J gave up 4 bases; unmatched junction bases: 6. Primers: 60 Vbeta forward and 13 Jbeta reverse. As originally analysed: There were tens of millions of unique TCR beta chains by a later count, and some 11 million of them were shared. Assay: immunoSEQ multiplex PCR; the TCRdb copy retains only in-frame clones and omits some. The V and J calls and clone size were taken over from that table, and D and trimming were inferred from the DNA. The sample lists about 150,000 clones; 60% to 85% were seen once. The chain combines TRBV5-1 with TRBJ2-1; 13 nucleotides match TRBD2. This TCR came from a man between 25 and 39 years old in good health and CMV-seronegative. Material for sequencing was PBMCs. CDR3 nucleotides: TGCGCCAGCAGTCACGGGACTAGCGGGGTTTACAATGAGCAGTTCTTC. The encoded protein is CASSHGTSGVYNEQFF.